A selection of T cell receptor beta chains follows, all from one sample in a study of cytomegalovirus exposure and HLA in healthy donors. Using immunoSEQ multiplex PCR, the repertoire was profiled, and TCRdb retains in-frame clones only, with some absent. The table lists around 140,000 clones, around 78% of them singletons. Material: PBMCs. The source of these receptors is a young woman in good health and CMV-seronegative. Both conserved end residues are part of each CDR3. The D gene is left open where the match is weak. Expanded clones are given a class, and other clones once, few, many or no size at all.

-	TRBD2	TRBJ2-1	TRBV30	CAWLVEAGVRGGNEQFF	TGTGCCTGGTTAGTCGAGGCGGGAGTTCGGGGGGGCAATGAGCAGTTCTTC
few	TRBD2	TRBJ2-3	TRBV6-5	CASTLGGWADTQYF	TGTGCCAGCACTCTGGGAGGGTGGGCAGATACGCAGTATTTT
-	-	TRBJ2-7	TRBV4-1	CASSQTSQPDYEQYF	TGCGCCAGCAGCCAAACTAGCCAGCCCGACTACGAGCAGTACTTC
few	TRBD1	TRBJ2-1	TRBV10-1	CASSRPGQGSDEQFF	TGCGCCAGCAGCCGTCCGGGACAGGGATCAGATGAGCAGTTCTTC
-	-	TRBJ2-3	TRBV7-9	CASSSGLFTDTQYF	TGTGCCAGCAGCTCCGGACTGTTCACAGATACGCAGTATTTT
-	TRBD2	TRBJ2-7	TRBV7-9	CASSYGTSGSTYEQYF	TGTGCCAGCAGCTACGGGACTAGCGGGAGTACGTACGAGCAGTACTTC
-	TRBD2	TRBJ2-7	TRBV10-1	CASSAGLVEAGEQYF	TGCGCCAGCAGTGCAGGACTAGTGGAAGCGGGCGAGCAGTACTTC
-	-	TRBJ1-1	TRBV29-1	CSVEEGGPNTEAFF	TGCAGCGTTGAAGAGGGAGGACCGAACACTGAAGCTTTCTTT
-	-	TRBJ1-2	TRBV7-9	CASATRPSPGAGGYTF	TGTGCCAGCGCAACTAGGCCCTCCCCTGGGGCGGGGGGCTACACCTTC
-	TRBD1	TRBJ1-1	TRBV19	CASSSRTGEGGPEAFF	TGTGCCAGTAGTTCACGGACAGGGGAAGGGGGACCTGAAGCTTTCTTT
-	-	TRBJ2-7	TRBV10-3	CAIGDNYEQYF	TGTGCCATCGGGGACAACTACGAGCAGTACTTC
-	TRBD2	TRBJ2-2	TRBV11-2	CASAKRRGDTGELFF	TGTGCCAGCGCCAAACGACGGGGGGACACCGGGGAGCTGTTTTTT
-	TRBD1	TRBJ1-2	TRBV29-1	CSVPGTDWGYTF	TGCAGCGTCCCCGGGACAGATTGGGGCTACACCTTC
-	-	TRBJ1-4	TRBV7-2	CASSLGVGGINEKLFF	TGTGCCAGCAGCTTAGGGGTTGGGGGGATTAATGAAAAACTGTTTTTT
-	TRBD2	TRBJ2-1	TRBV4-1	CASRSGSYGDEQFF	TGCGCCAGCAGGAGCGGGAGCTACGGGGATGAGCAGTTCTTC
-	TRBD2	TRBJ2-4	TRBV6-1	CASSEGGGSKNIQYF	TGTGCCAGCAGTGAAGGGGGGGGGAGCAAAAACATTCAGTACTTC
-	TRBD1	TRBJ1-2	TRBV7-9	CASSLSAGGVNPAGRGYTF	TGTGCCAGCAGCTTATCGGCAGGGGGCGTCAACCCCGCTGGTCGTGGCTACACCTTC
-	-	TRBJ1-1	TRBV6-5	CASTGGDEAFF	TGTGCCAGCACCGGGGGGGATGAAGCTTTCTTT
-	-	TRBJ2-1	TRBV6-5	CASSQTFSSYNEQFF	TGTGCCAGCAGCCAGACTTTCAGCTCCTACAATGAGCAGTTCTTC
-	TRBD2	TRBJ2-7	TRBV9	CASSDGGSSYEQYF	TGTGCCAGCAGCGACGGGGGGAGTTCCTACGAGCAGTACTTC
-	TRBD2	TRBJ2-7	TRBV4-1	CASSLRREGSEQYF	TGCGCCAGCTCCCTACGGCGGGAGGGTTCCGAGCAGTACTTC
-	-	TRBJ1-1	TRBV19	CASTLGQMNTEAFF	TGTGCCAGTACCCTAGGACAGATGAACACTGAAGCTTTCTTT
-	-	TRBJ1-2	TRBV30	CAWSGGQQSNYGYTF	TGTGCCTGGAGTGGGGGCCAGCAATCTAACTATGGCTACACCTTC
-	-	TRBJ2-1	TRBV6-1	CASRPAGNEQFF	TGTGCCAGTAGGCCGGCAGGCAATGAGCAGTTCTTC
-	-	TRBJ2-2	TRBV18	CASSPPTGPGTGELFF	TGTGCCAGCTCACCACCGACAGGTCCGGGCACCGGGGAGCTGTTTTTT
-	-	TRBJ1-5	TRBV2	CASSPPPVYQPQHF	TGTGCCAGCAGTCCACCCCCAGTTTATCAGCCCCAGCATTTT
-	-	TRBJ1-5	TRBV6-5	CASSYSRGGNQPQHF	TGTGCCAGCAGTTACTCCAGGGGTGGCAATCAGCCCCAGCATTTT
-	TRBD2	TRBJ2-3	TRBV18	CASSSEGSGSGTDTQYF	TGTGCCAGCTCGTCGGAGGGTAGCGGGAGTGGCACAGATACGCAGTATTTT
-	TRBD1	TRBJ1-3	TRBV7-6	CASSPGQTFGSGNTIYF	TGTGCCAGCAGCCCGGGACAGACTTTCGGCTCTGGAAACACCATATATTTT
-	-	TRBJ2-2	TRBV29-1	CSGGQAAGELFF	TGCAGCGGGGGACAAGCGGCGGGGGAGCTGTTTTTT